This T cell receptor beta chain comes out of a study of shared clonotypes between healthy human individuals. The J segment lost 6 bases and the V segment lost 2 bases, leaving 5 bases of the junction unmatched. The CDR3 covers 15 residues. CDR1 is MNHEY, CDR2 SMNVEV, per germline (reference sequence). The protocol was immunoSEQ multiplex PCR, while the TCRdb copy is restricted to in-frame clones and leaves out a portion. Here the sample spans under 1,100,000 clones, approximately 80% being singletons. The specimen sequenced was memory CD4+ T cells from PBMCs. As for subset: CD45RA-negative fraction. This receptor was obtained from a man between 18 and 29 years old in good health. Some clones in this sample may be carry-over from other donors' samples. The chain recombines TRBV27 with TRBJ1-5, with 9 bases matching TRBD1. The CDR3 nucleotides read TGTGCCAGCAGTTTAGACAGGGGGTTGGCTCAGCCCCAGCATTTT. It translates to CASSLDRGLAQPQHF.